The source of this T cell receptor beta chain is a study of beta chain features in type 1 diabetes. Study summary: Patients were similar to healthy donors in age and gender (as well as in cell yields).

This clone was detected a few times. The investigators reverse transcribed all of the isolated RNA, so they sequenced expressed TCRB transcripts. Assay: immunoSEQ multiplex PCR; the TCRdb copy retains only in-frame clones and omits some. The data show 150,000 to 190,000 clones, over 7.5% seen once. The authors sorted CD4+ naive, central memory, regulatory and stem cell-like memory cells via CD45RO/CCR7/CD25/CD127/CD95/CD27. The receptor was isolated from a young man in good health. The sample was central memory CD4+ T cells from blood.

This CDR3 reads CASSFSQTQETQYF. Here the CDR3 DNA reads TGTGCCAGCAGCTTTAGCCAGACTCAAGAGACCCAGTACTTC. V usage is TRBV7-2 and J usage is TRBJ2-5; D call uncertain. Trimming pared 3 bases from V and 2 bases from J, leaving 10 bases between. This CDR3 is 14 amino acids long. CDR1 is SGHTA, CDR2 FQGNSA, per germline.